Each of the 20 T cell receptor beta chains below was sequenced from the same sample in a study of control samples from healthy donors and cancer patients. TCRdb keeps only in-frame clones here, not all; method: immunoSEQ multiplex PCR. The sample contains around 55,000 clones, approximately 89% of which appear only once. Sequenced material: PBMCs. These receptor sequences come from a man aged 40-49 years with colorectal cancer.

The rearrangement joins TRBV5-1 to TRBJ2-2; D not certain. The CDR3 loop spans 15 amino acids. Germline CDR1 and CDR2: SGHRS and YFSETQ. Deletions cut 2 bases from V and 3 bases from J, with 11 bases between. The DNA for the CDR3 is TGCGCCAGCAGCTTAAGAGGTGGGGACACCGGGGAGCTGTTTTTT. Amino acid sequence: CASSLRGGDTGELFF. Drawing the rest from reference TRBV5-1 and TRBJ2-2, the complete variable domain is KAGVTQTPRYLIKTRGQQVTLSCSPISGHRSVSWYQQTPGQGLQFLFEYFSETQRNKGNFPGRFSGRQFSNSRSEMNVSTLELGDSALYLCASSLRGGDTGELFFGEGSRLTVL.

The chain recombines TRBV6-6 with TRBJ1-2, with D perhaps matching TRBD1 (6 bases). Trimming cost V 7 bases and J 0 bases, with 12 bases left between them. CDR1 MNHNY and CDR2 SVGAGI come from the germline V gene (reference sequence). The CDR3 is made up of 14 amino acids. This CDR3 is CASIPQGSNYGYTF. For the CDR3, the DNA is TGTGCCAGCATTCCACAGGGCTCTAACTATGGCTACACCTTC.

The chain links TRBV7-3 to TRBJ1-6; the D is unclear. The V end lost 4 bases, the J end lost 6 bases, and 10 bases lay between the germline ends. The V gene's germline CDR1 is SGHTA and CDR2 FQGTGA. This CDR3 has 14 residues. The CDR3 DNA reads as TGTGCCAGCAGCTCAAGGGCCTCTAATTCACCCCTCCACTTT. It yields the protein CASSSRASNSPLHF.

This clone turned up a few times. The J gene is TRBJ1-2, the V gene TRBV15; 10 nucleotides align to TRBD1. CDR1 and CDR2 (germline): LNHNV, YYDKDF (reference sequence). Trimming took 5 bases from V and 0 from J; bases not matched to a gene: 9. This CDR3 comprises 17 residues. The CDR3: CATSRRGGQGPNYGYTF. The DNA for the CDR3 is TGTGCCACCAGCCGAAGGGGGGGACAGGGGCCTAACTATGGCTACACCTTC.

This clone was seen a single time. The chain combines TRBV19 with TRBJ1-1, with D possibly TRBD1 on 6 matching bases. The germline V gene has CDR1 LNHDA and CDR2 SQIVND (reference sequence). V was trimmed by 8 bases and J by 5 bases, leaving 12 bases between them. CDR3 length: 12 residues. The CDR3: CASGPRGTEAFF. In DNA form, the CDR3 reads TGTGCCAGTGGTCCGAGGGGGACTGAAGCTTTCTTT.

The chain combines TRBV7-2 with TRBJ2-3; tentative D call: TRBD2 (6 bases). The V and J ends lost 3 bases and 5 bases respectively, with 15 bases between them. The CDR3 runs to 15 residues. Germline assignment: CDR1 SGHTA and CDR2 FQGNSA. The CDR3 region is CASSFSGSAGDTQYF. The CDR3 nucleotides are TGTGCCAGCAGCTTTTCCGGGAGCGCGGGAGATACGCAGTATTTT. The variable domain in full, with the rest retrieved from reference TRBV7-2 and TRBJ2-3, is GAGVSQSPSNKVTEKGKDVELRCDPISGHTALYWYRQSLGQGLEFLIYFQGNSAPDKSGLPSDRFSAERTGGSVSTLTIQRTQQEDSAVYLCASSFSGSAGDTQYFGPGTRLTVL.

This clone has only one observation. The rearrangement joins TRBV28 to TRBJ1-1, with 7 bases lining up with TRBD1. The germline gives CDR1 MDHEN, CDR2 SYDVKM. CDR3 length: 14 residues. V dropped 6 bases and J dropped 0; count of bases not matched to a gene: 4. CDR3 coding DNA: TGTGCCAGCAGGTCCGACAGGGTGAACACTGAAGCTTTCTTT. Its protein product is CASRSDRVNTEAFF.

The chain uses TRBV28 and TRBJ2-7; possibly TRBD2 for D (6 bases). The CDR3 extends over 12 amino acids. Trimming took 4 bases from V and 6 from J, leaving 10 bases between them. CDR1 and CDR2 (germline): MDHEN, SYDVKM. CDR3: CASSYGDFEQYF. DNA of the CDR3: TGTGCCAGCAGTTATGGGGACTTCGAGCAGTACTTC.

Here the CDR3 reads CASSLQGTRYTGELFF. The DNA of the CDR3 is TGTGCCAGCAGCTTGCAGGGGACTAGGTACACCGGGGAGCTGTTTTTT. V usage is TRBV11-2 and J usage is TRBJ2-2, with TRBD2 matching over 8 bases. Germline CDR1 reads SGHAT; CDR2 reads FQNNGV. The CDR3 is made up of 16 amino acids. The V and J ends lost 3 bases and 3 bases, in that order; junction bases with no gene match: 6.

The gene calls are TRBV7-9 and TRBJ1-1; D remains unclear. Germline V lookup: CDR1 SEHNR, CDR2 FQNEAQ (reference sequence). CDR3 size: 13 residues. V lost 5 bases and J 5 bases, leaving 12 bases between the germline ends. CDR3 protein: CASSRYRGTEAFF. The CDR3 DNA reads as TGTGCCAGCAGCCGCTACAGAGGAACTGAAGCTTTCTTT.

This clone occurred once. This chain uses TRBV10-1 with TRBJ2-2, with no clear D. Germline CDR1 and CDR2: WNHNN and SYGVQD (reference sequence). There are 12 residues in the CDR3. Between the trimmed V and J ends, which lost 6 bases and 8 bases, there was a span of 10 bases. The CDR3 nucleotides read TGCGCCAGCAGCGGCTTTCCAGGGGAGCTGTTTTTT. Its translation is CASSGFPGELFF.

This clone was recorded once. The chain links TRBV14 to TRBJ2-3; 15 bases are shared with TRBD2. The CDR3 sequence is 16 residues long. V shed 4 bases, J shed 5 bases, and the junction held 4 bases outside the gene matches. Germline V gene sequence: CDR1 SGHDN, CDR2 FVKESK. The CDR3 reads CASSRGTSGRLDTQYF. CDR3 sequence (DNA): TGTGCCAGCAGCCGCGGGACTAGCGGGAGGTTAGATACGCAGTATTTT.

The V call is TRBV30, the J call TRBJ1-3, with no clear D. Trimming pared 1 base from V and 7 bases from J, leaving 8 bases between. The CDR3 is made up of 12 amino acids. CDR1 and CDR2 (germline): GTSNPN, SVGIG (reference sequence). CDR3 in amino acids: CAWSGDPNTIYF. Written as DNA, the CDR3 is TGTGCCTGGAGTGGTGACCCCAACACCATATATTTT.

The V gene is TRBV9, the J gene TRBJ2-5; no firm D call. Trimming removed 0 bases at V and 1 base at J, with 7 bases between. The germline V gene encodes CDR1 SGDLS and CDR2 YYNGEE. The CDR3 is 14 residues long. CDR3 nucleotides: TGTGCCAGCAGCGTAGCTTGGACCCAAGAGACCCAGTACTTC. This gives the protein CASSVAWTQETQYF.

The genes are TRBV2 and TRBJ1-2; D is perhaps TRBD1 (6 bases). The germline CDR1 and CDR2 sequences are SNHLY and FYNNEI. The CDR3 has 17 residues. With 0 bases removed from V and 0 bases from J, the gap between germline ends came to 14 bases. The CDR3 DNA sequence: TGTGCCAGCAGTGAAGCGAGGACAGTGTGGTCTAACTATGGCTACACCTTC. Amino acids: CASSEARTVWSNYGYTF.

The chain couples TRBV7-9 to TRBJ2-7; no clear D. Trimming took 4 bases from V and 7 from J, leaving 11 bases between them. CDR3 length: 12 amino acids. The germline CDR1 and CDR2 sequences are SEHNR and FQNEAQ (reference sequence). The CDR3 protein is CASSSITGEQYF. The CDR3 DNA sequence: TGTGCCAGCAGCTCGATTACCGGGGAGCAGTACTTC.

The V gene is TRBV7-6, the J gene TRBJ2-5, with D tentatively TRBD2 (6 bases). Germline V gene sequence: CDR1 SGHVS, CDR2 FNYEAQ. The CDR3 covers 16 residues. V shed 5 bases and J shed 4 bases, with 20 bases lying between them. This CDR3 reads CASSQKAGREVETQYF. Here the CDR3 DNA reads TGTGCCAGCAGCCAAAAGGCGGGGAGAGAAGTAGAGACCCAGTACTTC.

This clone is a singleton in its sample. This chain joins TRBV10-1 and TRBJ2-7; D is undetermined. Between the trimmed V and J ends, which lost 4 bases and 3 bases, there was a span of 10 bases. Germline V gene data show CDR1 as WNHNN and CDR2 as SYGVQD (reference sequence). The CDR3 sequence is 13 residues long. This CDR3 is CASSGELHYEQYF. Written as DNA, the CDR3 is TGCGCCAGCAGTGGGGAACTTCACTACGAGCAGTACTTC.

The CDR3 DNA reads TGTGCCATCAGTGACCCCGGGACAAGGGGGGAGACCCAGTACTTC. Translation gives CAISDPGTRGETQYF. The chain combines TRBV10-3 with TRBJ2-5; D possibly corresponds to TRBD1 (6 bases). V lost 3 bases, J lost 5 bases, and 16 bases lay in between. The CDR3 spans 15 residues. Germline CDR1 reads ENHRY; CDR2 reads SYGVKD.

The genes are TRBV30 and TRBJ2-7; 9 nucleotides agree with TRBD1. J was trimmed by 2 bases and V by 3 bases; bases with no gene match: 5. This CDR3 has 14 amino acids. Germline CDR1 GTSNPN, CDR2 SVGIG (reference sequence). The CDR3 nucleotides are TGTGCCTGGAGGCAGACAGGGGGTCCCTACGAGCAGTACTTC. Protein product: CAWRQTGGPYEQYF.